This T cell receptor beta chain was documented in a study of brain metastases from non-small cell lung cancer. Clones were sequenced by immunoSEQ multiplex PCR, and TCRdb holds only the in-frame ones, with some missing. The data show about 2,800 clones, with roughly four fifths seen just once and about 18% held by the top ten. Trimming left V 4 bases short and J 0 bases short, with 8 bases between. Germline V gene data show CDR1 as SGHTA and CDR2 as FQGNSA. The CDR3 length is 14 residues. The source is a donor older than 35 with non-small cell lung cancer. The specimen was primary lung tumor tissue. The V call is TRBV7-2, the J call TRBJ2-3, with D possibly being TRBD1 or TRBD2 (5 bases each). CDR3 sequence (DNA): TGTGCCAGCAGCTGGGGACCGAGCACAGATACGCAGTATTTT. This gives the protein CASSWGPSTDTQYF.